This record covers a single T cell receptor (beta chain). Its antigen specificity is not known. It has no much larger one-base neighbor in the sample; base qualities were not kept. This specimen's time point label, interpreted: baseline before first vaccination. Vaccinee samples came from UK trials COV001 and COV002, including a single-blind randomized controlled phase 2/3 trial of AZD1222 (ChAdOx1 nCoV-19) in healthy adults. For TCRbeta chain sequencing, PBMC samples were collected from trial participants at day 0 and at day 28 after the second dose. These data come from a study of T cell responses to AZD1222 COVID-19 vaccine (dated by TCRdb to about 2021). Context from the whole study: Because spike-specific TCR depth and breadth did not differ between the two schedules, AZD1222 recipients who got a second dose at roughly 4 weeks were pooled with those who got a second dose at roughly 12 weeks. TCR sequencing covered 233 trial participants: 207 given two doses of AZD1222 and 26 given two doses of MenACWY control vaccine. Trial participants were enrolled by age into 18-55, 56-69 and 70-plus year subgroups, with around 150, 28 and 57 TCR-sequenced participants respectively.

The CDR3 regions of human TCRbeta chains were subjected to immunosequencing. As for how the authors treated the data: TCRs in the repertoires were matched against a reference library of SARS-CoV-2-specific TCRs that had been generated with the MIRA antigen-specificity platform. Breadth was defined as the fraction of unique TCRs that were SARS-CoV-2-associated, and depth was defined as the fraction of total T cells that were SARS-CoV-2-associated. Using the MIRA data, each spike-specific TCR was mapped to the spike region that the TCR reacts to and placed in a CD4 or CD8 class. Log10-transformed breadth and depth values were compared by one-way ANOVA with Sidak's multiple comparisons tests. TCRdb holds this immuneACCESS table with in-frame rearrangements only. Some clones are missing; in checked studies, unresolved V genes explain under half, and the rest has no known cause. D and trimming come from the DNA, and the V and J calls and clone size come from that table. The sample table holds approximately 76,000 clones, of which about 84% were seen once. About 3.1% of the sample rests with the top ten.

Counted from cysteine to phenylalanine, this CDR3 has 14 amino acids. Only CDR3 DNA remains: 42 bases, in frame from the first base. The CDR1 and CDR2 encoded by the germline V gene are SQVTM and ANQGSEA. Trimming removed 5 bases from V and 0 bases from J, leaving 11 bases between the germline ends. Study-level results and caveats: After two AZD1222 doses, both the breadth and the depth of spike-specific TCRs were significantly higher than at day 0 and than in MenACWY recipients. Participants were mostly white British, with more females than males. The authors suggested clonal diversity may have been underestimated. In the small 56-69-year group, the increase in depth fell short of significance, most likely because of low power. CD4 TCRs associated with the vaccine covered the entire spike protein, and the dominant responses were in regions 160-218 and 743-854. Epitopes outside the regions mutated in the B.1.351 and B.1.1.7 variants were reportedly recognized by nearly half of the unique spike-specific TCRs. Conclusions about previously exposed vaccinees were limited because only a handful of AZD1222 recipients were SARS-CoV-2 seropositive at baseline. No day 14 peak-response samples were available, so repertoires were characterized only after the peak T cell response.

The chain was built from TRBV29-1 and TRBJ2-1, with TRBD1 perhaps the D gene, on 6 matching bases. The receptor comes from an adult in good health. Sequences were derived from peripheral blood, sampled on day 0 of AZD1222 vaccination. The nucleotides read TGCAGCGTTCGTAAGGGGGACTCCTACAATGAGCAGTTCTTC. The encoded protein is CSVRKGDSYNEQFF.